This record concerns one TCR beta chain sequence. Its matching antigen is unknown. The sample belongs to a study of T cell responses to AZD1222 COVID-19 vaccine. Study-wide findings and caveats: Spike regions recognized by vaccine-associated CD4 TCRs spanned the protein, led by 160-218 and 743-854. Most donors were white British, females outnumbered males, and clonal diversity was possibly underestimated.

Germline V gene data show CDR1 as SGHDT and CDR2 as YYEEEE. The CDR3 is 15 amino acids. V lost 3 bases, J lost 3 bases, and 2 bases stayed unmatched. Produced via immunoSEQ multiplex PCR; TCRdb's table is partial and in-frame only. There are about 190,000 clones in the sample; approximately 91% occur only once, and 0.99% lies in the top ten. The clonotype was recovered from an adult in good health. The chain couples TRBV5-6 to TRBJ2-7; TRBD2 matches 14 bases. The sequencing used peripheral blood, collected on day 0 of AZD1222 vaccination. CDR3 region: CASSWGTSGSYEQYF. The CDR3 DNA reads as TGTGCCAGCAGCTGGGGGACTAGCGGGAGCTACGAGCAGTACTTC.